This is a list of T cell receptor beta chains from one sample in a study of T cell responses to AZD1222 COVID-19 vaccine. Method: immunoSEQ multiplex PCR; TCRdb's copy keeps in-frame clones and lacks some. Here the sample spans under 200,000 clones, almost 95% being singletons. This sample comprised peripheral blood, obtained on day 0 of AZD1222 vaccination. These receptors originate from an adult in good health. The CDR3 runs from the conserved cysteine through the conserved F or W. A D gene is named only where the DNA matches it firmly. Some rows have no size entry. The others give once, few or many, or a class for an expanded clone.

D	V	J	size	length	DNA	CDR3
-	TRBV2	TRBJ1-5	-	15	TGTGCCAGCAGTTCCAGGGCATGGGGCAATCAGCCCCAGCATTTT	CASSSRAWGNQPQHF
TRBD1	TRBV28	TRBJ2-1	-	16	TGTGCCAGCAGTTTCCTCGGACAGGGAAGGTCAAATGAGCAGTTCTTC	CASSFLGQGRSNEQFF
-	TRBV12-3/TRBV12-4	TRBJ1-1	-	13	TGTGCCAGCAGCCCGGACAGACTTATTGAAGCTTTCTTT	CASSPDRLIEAFF
TRBD1	TRBV5-1	TRBJ1-4	-	15	TGCGCCAGCAGCTTGGCGTACAGGGGGGATGAAAAACTGTTTTTT	CASSLAYRGDEKLFF
-	TRBV9	TRBJ1-4	-	14	TGTGCCAGCAGCCGGTCCCCTGAGGGCGAAAAACTGTTTTTT	CASSRSPEGEKLFF
TRBD2	TRBV2	TRBJ2-1	-	15	TGTGCCAGCAGTGAAGGTGGACTAGCGGGAAGCGAGCAGTTCTTC	CASSEGGLAGSEQFF
TRBD1	TRBV13	TRBJ1-2	once	15	TGTGCCAGCAGCTTGGGACAGGGACAAATTTATGGCTACACCTTC	CASSLGQGQIYGYTF
TRBD2	TRBV27	TRBJ2-2	-	16	TGTGCCAGCAGGAAGTTAGCGGGAGGGAACACCGGGGAGCTGTTTTTT	CASRKLAGGNTGELFF
-	TRBV5-5	TRBJ2-2	-	16	TGTGCCAGCAACCAGGTCGTCGGGGGGCCCACCGGGGAGCTGTTTTTT	CASNQVVGGPTGELFF
-	TRBV7-9	TRBJ2-7	few	15	TGTGCCAGCAACTATCCGGGGGGCGCCCTGAACGAGCAGTACTTC	CASNYPGGALNEQYF
TRBD2	TRBV24-1	TRBJ2-3	-	18	TGTGCCACCAGTGATAGGACTAGCGGGAGGTATCATGGAGATACGCAGTATTTT	CATSDRTSGRYHGDTQYF
-	TRBV4-2	TRBJ2-1	-	13	TGTGCCAGCAGCCAGGGAATAGCGGTAGAGCAGTTCTTC	CASSQGIAVEQFF
-	TRBV5-6	TRBJ1-5	-	14	TGTGCCAGCAGCTCCGGGGGGAACAATCAGCCCCAGCATTTT	CASSSGGNNQPQHF
TRBD1	TRBV6-5	TRBJ1-5	-	15	TGTGCCAGCAGGGCGGACAGGGGGCGAGGGCAGCCCCAGCATTTT	CASRADRGRGQPQHF
-	TRBV7-4	TRBJ1-5	once	15	TGTGCCAGCAGCTTAATAGAACCGGGCAATCAGCCCCAGCATTTT	CASSLIEPGNQPQHF
-	TRBV6-1	TRBJ1-5	-	14	TGTGCCAGCAGTGAAGCTAGGATCAATCAGCCCCAGCATTTT	CASSEARINQPQHF
-	TRBV6-1	TRBJ2-5	few	11	TGTGCCAGCAGTGAATTGGAGACCCAGTACTTC	CASSELETQYF
-	TRBV19	TRBJ1-1	-	14	TGTGCCAGTAGTACCCCACAGCTTACCGCTGAAGCTTTCTTT	CASSTPQLTAEAFF
TRBD2	TRBV9	TRBJ2-3	-	16	TGTGCCAGCAGCGTTAGCGGGAGGCCTAGCACAGATACGCAGTATTTT	CASSVSGRPSTDTQYF
-	TRBV7-8	TRBJ2-7	-	14	TGTGCCAGCAGCCCCGGGGTATCGGGCTACGAGCAGTACTTC	CASSPGVSGYEQYF
TRBD1	TRBV7-8	TRBJ1-3	-	12	TGTGCCAGCAGCGGGACAGTTCACACCATATATTTT	CASSGTVHTIYF
-	TRBV5-1	TRBJ2-4	few	20	TGCGCCAGCAGCTTGGAGGCTATCGGAACGAGGCTACTAGCCAAAAACATTCAGTACTTC	CASSLEAIGTRLLAKNIQYF
TRBD2	TRBV6-1	TRBJ2-3	-	15	TGTGCCAGCAGTGAAGAATCGGGGGGTATAGATACGCAGTATTTT	CASSEESGGIDTQYF
-	TRBV3-1/TRBV3-2	TRBJ1-2	-	15	TGTGCCAGCAGCCAAGATCCCTCGGAATCTTATGGCTACACCTTC	CASSQDPSESYGYTF
TRBD1	TRBV5-1	TRBJ2-5	-	15	TGCGCCAGCAGCCCGTCTGGGACAGGGCAAGAGACCCAGTACTTC	CASSPSGTGQETQYF
-	TRBV18	TRBJ1-3	few	12	TGTGCCAGCTCACCAGATGGAAACACCATATATTTT	CASSPDGNTIYF
TRBD2	TRBV9	TRBJ2-7	-	14	TGTGCCAGCAGCGTTGGGCTAGCGGGTTACGAGCAGTACTTC	CASSVGLAGYEQYF
-	TRBV30	TRBJ1-5	-	18	TGTGCCTGGAGCGGAATTGGGCAGGGAGTAGGGAGCAATCAGCCCCAGCATTTT	CAWSGIGQGVGSNQPQHF
-	TRBV28	TRBJ1-2	-	13	TGTGCCAGCAGAAGAGGGGGAGCCTCTGGCTACACCTTC	CASRRGGASGYTF
TRBD2	TRBV5-4	TRBJ2-7	-	15	TGTGCCAGCAGCTTGGTGAGCGGGAGAATGAACGAGCAGTACTTC	CASSLVSGRMNEQYF
-	TRBV4-3	TRBJ2-2	-	14	TGCGCCAGCAGCCAAGATCATTTGGCCGGGGAGCTGTTTTTT	CASSQDHLAGELFF
TRBD2	TRBV12-3/TRBV12-4	TRBJ2-7	-	13	TGTGCCAGCAGTCCGGGACTAGTAGGCGAGCAGTACTTC	CASSPGLVGEQYF
-	TRBV13	TRBJ2-3	-	15	TGTGCCAGCAGCTCGCTAGAGGAGAACACAGATACGCAGTATTTT	CASSSLEENTDTQYF
-	TRBV5-1	TRBJ2-5	-	11	TGCGCCAGCAGCGAGCAAGAGACCCAGTACTTC	CASSEQETQYF
TRBD1	TRBV27	TRBJ1-6	-	14	TGTGCCAGCAGGGGACAGGGAGATAATTCACCCCTCCACTTT	CASRGQGDNSPLHF
-	TRBV2	TRBJ2-3	-	14	TGTGCCAGCAGTGAGGACAGAACCACAGATACGCAGTATTTT	CASSEDRTTDTQYF
TRBD1	TRBV6-1	TRBJ1-5	-	14	TGTGCCAGCAGTCGGAGACAGGGAAATCAGCCCCAGCATTTT	CASSRRQGNQPQHF
-	TRBV6-5	TRBJ1-1	-	14	TGTGCCAGCAGTTACGGACCAGGGGCGGCTGAAGCTTTCTTT	CASSYGPGAAEAFF
-	TRBV6-5	TRBJ1-5	-	13	TGTGCCAGCAGCCCGACAGGAAATCAGCCCCAGCATTTT	CASSPTGNQPQHF
-	TRBV6-5	TRBJ1-6	-	15	TGTGCCAGCAGTTACTCGAGGGTAGGGAGTTCACCCCTCCACTTT	CASSYSRVGSSPLHF
-	TRBV11-2	TRBJ1-1	-	13	TGTGCCAGCAGCTTAGCCTTGAACACTGAAGCTTTCTTT	CASSLALNTEAFF
TRBD2	TRBV28	TRBJ2-1	-	18	TGTGCCAGCAGTTTAGCGGCGGGAGGGTTCCCCCCCTACAATGAGCAGTTCTTC	CASSLAAGGFPPYNEQFF
-	TRBV6-5	TRBJ1-5	-	13	TGTGCCAGCAGATATAGGAACAATCAGCCCCAGCATTTT	CASRYRNNQPQHF
TRBD2	TRBV10-1	TRBJ2-4	-	15	TGCGCCAGCAGAAGAAGCGGGATAGCCAAAAACATTCAGTACTTC	CASRRSGIAKNIQYF
-	TRBV5-4	TRBJ2-5	-	15	TGTGCCAGCAGCTTGGCCGGCGCCCGGGGGGAGACCCAGTACTTC	CASSLAGARGETQYF
-	TRBV27	TRBJ1-3	-	13	TGTGCCAGCAGTAGGGGGAGCGGAAACACCATATATTTT	CASSRGSGNTIYF